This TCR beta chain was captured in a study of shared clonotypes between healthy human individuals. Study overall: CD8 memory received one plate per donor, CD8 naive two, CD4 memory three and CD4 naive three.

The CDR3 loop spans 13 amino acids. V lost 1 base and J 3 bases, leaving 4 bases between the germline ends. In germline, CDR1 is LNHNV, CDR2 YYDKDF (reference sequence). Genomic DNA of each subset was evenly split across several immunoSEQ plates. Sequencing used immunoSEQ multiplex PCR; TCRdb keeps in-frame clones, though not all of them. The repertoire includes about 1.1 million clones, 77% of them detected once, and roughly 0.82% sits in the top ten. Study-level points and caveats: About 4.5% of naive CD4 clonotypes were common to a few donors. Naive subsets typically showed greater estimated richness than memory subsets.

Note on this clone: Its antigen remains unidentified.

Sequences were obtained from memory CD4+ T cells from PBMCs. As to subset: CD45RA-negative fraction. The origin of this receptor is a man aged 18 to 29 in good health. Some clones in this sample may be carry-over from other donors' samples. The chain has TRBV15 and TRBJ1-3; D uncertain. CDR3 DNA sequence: TGTGCCACCAGCAGAGCTTATGGAAACACCATATATTTT. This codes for CATSRAYGNTIYF.